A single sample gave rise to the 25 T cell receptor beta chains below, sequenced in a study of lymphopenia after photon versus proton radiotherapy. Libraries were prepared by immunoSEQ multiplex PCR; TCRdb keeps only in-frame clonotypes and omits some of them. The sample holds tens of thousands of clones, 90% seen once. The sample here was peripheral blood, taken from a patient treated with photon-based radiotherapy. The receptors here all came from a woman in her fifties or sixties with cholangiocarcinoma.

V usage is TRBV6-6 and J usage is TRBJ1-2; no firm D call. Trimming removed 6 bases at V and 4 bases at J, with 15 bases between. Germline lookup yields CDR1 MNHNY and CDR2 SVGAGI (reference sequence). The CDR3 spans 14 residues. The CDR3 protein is CASRTFGVVYGYTF. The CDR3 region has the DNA TGTGCCAGCAGGACGTTCGGCGTAGTCTATGGCTACACCTTC.

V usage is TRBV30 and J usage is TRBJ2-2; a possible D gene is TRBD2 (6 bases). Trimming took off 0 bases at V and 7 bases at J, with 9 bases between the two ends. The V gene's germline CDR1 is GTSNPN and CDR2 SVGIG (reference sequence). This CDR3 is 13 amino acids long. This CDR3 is CAWSVLGGGELFF. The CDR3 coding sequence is TGTGCCTGGAGTGTACTGGGAGGCGGGGAGCTGTTTTTT.

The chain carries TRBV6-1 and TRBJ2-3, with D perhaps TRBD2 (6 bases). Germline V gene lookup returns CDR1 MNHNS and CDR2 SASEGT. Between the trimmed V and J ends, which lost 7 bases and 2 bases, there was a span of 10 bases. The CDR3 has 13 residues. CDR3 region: CASTGGYTDTQYF. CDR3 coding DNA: TGTGCCAGCACCGGGGGATACACAGATACGCAGTATTTT.

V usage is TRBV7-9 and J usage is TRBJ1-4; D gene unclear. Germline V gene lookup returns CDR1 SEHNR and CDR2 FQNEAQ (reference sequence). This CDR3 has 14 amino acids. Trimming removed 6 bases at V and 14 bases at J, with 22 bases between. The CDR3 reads CASSDDLAPSLLFF. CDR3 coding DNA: TGTGCCAGCAGTGATGACCTAGCTCCTTCTCTCCTGTTTTTT.

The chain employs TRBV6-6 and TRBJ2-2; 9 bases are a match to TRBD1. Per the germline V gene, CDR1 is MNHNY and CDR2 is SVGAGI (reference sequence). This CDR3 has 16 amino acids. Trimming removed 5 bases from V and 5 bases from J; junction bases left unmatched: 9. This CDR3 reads CASSTRTGEVTGELFF. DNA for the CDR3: TGTGCCAGCAGTACCCGGACAGGGGAAGTTACCGGGGAGCTGTTTTTT.

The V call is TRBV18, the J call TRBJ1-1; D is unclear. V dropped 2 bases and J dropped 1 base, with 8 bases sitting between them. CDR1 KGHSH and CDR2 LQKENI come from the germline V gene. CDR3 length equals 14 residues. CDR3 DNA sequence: TGTGCCAGCTCACCAGGTTTAGGGAACACTGAAGCTTTCTTT. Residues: CASSPGLGNTEAFF.

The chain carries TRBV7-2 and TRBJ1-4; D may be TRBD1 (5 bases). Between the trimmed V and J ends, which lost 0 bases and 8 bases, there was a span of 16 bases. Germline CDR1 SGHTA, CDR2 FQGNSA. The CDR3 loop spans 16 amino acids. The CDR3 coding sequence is TGTGCCAGCAGCTTAGCCCGGTCCTGGGGCGGCGAAAAACTGTTTTTT. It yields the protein CASSLARSWGGEKLFF.

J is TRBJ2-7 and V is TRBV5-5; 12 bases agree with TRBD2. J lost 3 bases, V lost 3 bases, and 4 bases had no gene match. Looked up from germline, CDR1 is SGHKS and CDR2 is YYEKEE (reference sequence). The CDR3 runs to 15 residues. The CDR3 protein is CASSSGLAGFYEQYF. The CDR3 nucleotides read TGTGCCAGCAGCTCCGGACTAGCGGGGTTCTACGAGCAGTACTTC. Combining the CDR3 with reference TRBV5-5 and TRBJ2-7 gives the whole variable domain DAGVTQSPTHLIKTRGQQVTLRCSPISGHKSVSWYQQVLGQGPQFIFQYYEKEERGRGNFPDRFSARQFPNYSSELNVNALLLGDSALYLCASSSGLAGFYEQYFGPGTRLTVT.

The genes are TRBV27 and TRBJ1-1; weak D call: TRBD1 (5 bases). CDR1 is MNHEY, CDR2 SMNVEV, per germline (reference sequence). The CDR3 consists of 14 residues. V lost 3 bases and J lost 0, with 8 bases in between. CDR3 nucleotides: TGTGCCAGCAGTTTCCGGGGCCTGAACACTGAAGCTTTCTTT. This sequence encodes CASSFRGLNTEAFF.

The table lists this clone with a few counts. The CDR3 DNA is TGTGCCAGCAGTTCCCAGAAAAGGTTTGAAGCTTTCTTT. Encoded protein: CASSSQKRFEAFF. This chain uses TRBV28 with TRBJ1-1; D unresolved. This CDR3 is 13 amino acids long. V shed 4 bases and J shed 7 bases, with 13 bases lying between them. CDR1 and CDR2 from the germline V gene are MDHEN and SYDVKM.

CDR3 DNA: TGTGCCAGCGGGACTCTACCGGAAAAACTGTTTTTT. Its translation is CASGTLPEKLFF. The rearrangement joins TRBV6-6 to TRBJ1-4; D might be TRBD1 (5 bases). V was pared by 8 bases and J by 8 bases, with 12 bases between. The CDR3 spans 12 residues. The germline gives CDR1 MNHNY, CDR2 SVGAGI (reference sequence).

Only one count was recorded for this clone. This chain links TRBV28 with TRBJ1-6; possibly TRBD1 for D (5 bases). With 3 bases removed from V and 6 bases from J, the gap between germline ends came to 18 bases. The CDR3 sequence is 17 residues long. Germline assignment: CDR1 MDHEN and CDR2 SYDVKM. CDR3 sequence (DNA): TGTGCCAGCAGTTTCTTGGGGTCTGGGACTGGTAATTCACCCCTCCACTTT. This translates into CASSFLGSGTGNSPLHF.

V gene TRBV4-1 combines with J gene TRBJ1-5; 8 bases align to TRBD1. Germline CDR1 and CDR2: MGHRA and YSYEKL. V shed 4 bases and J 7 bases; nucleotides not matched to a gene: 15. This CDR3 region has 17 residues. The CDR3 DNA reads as TGCGCCAGCAGCCCAACCTCGGACAGGGTGTATATCCAGCCCCAGCATTTT. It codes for CASSPTSDRVYIQPQHF.

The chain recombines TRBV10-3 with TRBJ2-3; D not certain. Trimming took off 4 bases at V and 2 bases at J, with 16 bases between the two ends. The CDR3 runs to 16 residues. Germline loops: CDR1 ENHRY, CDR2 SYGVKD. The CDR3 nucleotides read TGTGCCATCAGTGGGACGGCGGCGGACCACACAGATACGCAGTATTTT. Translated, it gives CAISGTAADHTDTQYF.

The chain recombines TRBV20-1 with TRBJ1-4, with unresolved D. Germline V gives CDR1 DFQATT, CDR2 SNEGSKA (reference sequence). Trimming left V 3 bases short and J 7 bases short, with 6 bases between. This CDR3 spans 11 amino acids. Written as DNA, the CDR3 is TGCAGTGCTAGTAAATTTGAAAAACTGTTTTTT. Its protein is CSASKFEKLFF.

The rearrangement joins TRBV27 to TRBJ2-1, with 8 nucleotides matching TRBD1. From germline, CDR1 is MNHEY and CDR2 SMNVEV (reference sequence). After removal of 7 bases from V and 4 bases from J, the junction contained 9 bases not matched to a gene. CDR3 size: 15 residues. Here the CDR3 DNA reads TGTGCCAGCAAAATCGGGACAGGCTTTTACAATGAGCAGTTCTTC. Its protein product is CASKIGTGFYNEQFF.

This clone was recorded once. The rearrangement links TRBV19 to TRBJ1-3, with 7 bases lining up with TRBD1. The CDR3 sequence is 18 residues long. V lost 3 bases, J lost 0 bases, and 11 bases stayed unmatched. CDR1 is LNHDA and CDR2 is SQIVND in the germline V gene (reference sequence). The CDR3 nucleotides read TGTGCCAGTAGTATGTTTCGGGGACAGTCAGACTCTGGAAACACCATATATTTT. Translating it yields CASSMFRGQSDSGNTIYF.

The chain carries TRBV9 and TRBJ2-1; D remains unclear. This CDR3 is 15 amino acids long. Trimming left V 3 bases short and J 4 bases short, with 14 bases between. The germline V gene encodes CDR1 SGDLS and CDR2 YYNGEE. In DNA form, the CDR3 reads TGTGCCAGCAGCGAGGGCAGTCAAATTTACAATGAGCAGTTCTTC. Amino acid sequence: CASSEGSQIYNEQFF.

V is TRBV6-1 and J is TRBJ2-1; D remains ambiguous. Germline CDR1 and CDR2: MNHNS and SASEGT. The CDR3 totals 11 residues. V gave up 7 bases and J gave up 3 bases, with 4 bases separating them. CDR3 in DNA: TGTGCCAGCAACAACTACAATGAGCAGTTCTTC. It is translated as CASNNYNEQFF.

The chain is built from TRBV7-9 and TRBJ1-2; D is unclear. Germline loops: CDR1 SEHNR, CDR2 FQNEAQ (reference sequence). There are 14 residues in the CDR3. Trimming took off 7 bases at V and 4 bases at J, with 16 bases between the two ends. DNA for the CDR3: TGTGCCAGCACTACCCCCGGTCCGGCCTATGGCTACACCTTC. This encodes CASTTPGPAYGYTF.

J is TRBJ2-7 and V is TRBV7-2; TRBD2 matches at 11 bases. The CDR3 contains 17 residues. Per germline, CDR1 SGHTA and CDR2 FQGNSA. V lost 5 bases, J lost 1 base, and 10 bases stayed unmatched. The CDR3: CASSIQTGTSGSYEQYF. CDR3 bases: TGTGCCAGCAGCATTCAAACCGGGACTAGCGGTTCCTACGAGCAGTACTTC.

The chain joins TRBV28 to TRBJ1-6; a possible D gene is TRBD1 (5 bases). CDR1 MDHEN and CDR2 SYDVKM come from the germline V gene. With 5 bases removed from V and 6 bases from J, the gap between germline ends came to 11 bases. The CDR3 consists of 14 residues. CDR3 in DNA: TGTGCCAGCAGTCCGGGGACCGGTAATTCACCCCTCCACTTT. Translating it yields CASSPGTGNSPLHF.

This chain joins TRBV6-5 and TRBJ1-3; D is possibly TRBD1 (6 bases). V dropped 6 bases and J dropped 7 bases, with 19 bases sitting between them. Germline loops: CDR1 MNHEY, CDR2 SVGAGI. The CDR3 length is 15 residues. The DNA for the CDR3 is TGTGCCAGCAGGCCAACAGGGCCCCTCGGTAACACCATATATTTT. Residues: CASRPTGPLGNTIYF.

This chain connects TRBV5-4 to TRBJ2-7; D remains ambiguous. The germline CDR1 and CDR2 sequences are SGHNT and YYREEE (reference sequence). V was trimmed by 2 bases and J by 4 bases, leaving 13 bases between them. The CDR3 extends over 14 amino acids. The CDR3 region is CASSLRLGSYEQYF. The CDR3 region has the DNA TGTGCCAGCAGCTTACGACTGGGGTCATACGAGCAGTACTTC.

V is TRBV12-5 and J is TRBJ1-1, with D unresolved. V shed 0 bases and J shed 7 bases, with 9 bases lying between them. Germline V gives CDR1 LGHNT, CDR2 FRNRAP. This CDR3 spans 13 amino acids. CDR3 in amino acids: CASGLVSGIEAFF. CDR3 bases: TGTGCTAGTGGTTTGGTAAGCGGGATTGAAGCTTTCTTT.